This T cell receptor beta chain was obtained from a study of blood T cell repertoires in COVID-19. In assigning cohorts, the study relied on participant-reported clinical history. In the original analysis: From reference gene primer amplification, estimates of nucleated cell counts were derived. The assay was immunoSEQ multiplex PCR, and TCRdb's table has in-frame clones only and misses some. From that table come the V and J calls and clone size; the DNA was used to work out D and trimming. The repertoire holds 280,000 or so clones, approximately 83% seen once, with more than 2% in the top ten. Trimming stripped 1 base from V and 1 base from J, with 5 bases between. The CDR3 spans 13 residues. From germline, CDR1 is SGDLS and CDR2 YYNGEE. As regards this clone: Other DNA sequences of this sample code for an identical CDR3.

V is TRBV9 and J is TRBJ1-1; D gene ambiguous. Sequencing used PBMCs or T cells enriched from blood (not recorded which). This TCR was recovered from a man younger than 45 who had recovered from COVID-19. In DNA, the CDR3 is TGTGCCAGCAGCGTAAGCGGGAACACTGAAGCTTTCTTT. Protein: CASSVSGNTEAFF. Filled out from reference TRBV9 and TRBJ1-1, the complete variable domain reads DSGVTQTPKHLITATGQRVTLRCSPRSGDLSVYWYQQSLDQGLQFLIQYYNGEERAKGNILERFSAQQFPDLHSELNLSSLELGDSALYFCASSVSGNTEAFFGQGTRLTVV.